Below, 32 T cell receptor beta chains from the same sample are listed, as sequenced in a study of cytomegalovirus exposure and HLA in healthy donors. Researchers ran the PCR with 60 Vbeta and 13 Jbeta primers. Only in-frame clones appear in the TCRdb table, and some are missing; sequencing was by immunoSEQ multiplex PCR. Here the sample spans approximately 89,000 clones, 81% being singletons. Material for sequencing was PBMCs. These receptors originate from a human donor in good health.

This chain connects TRBV10-2 to TRBJ2-1; no clear D. This CDR3 has 15 residues. Germline V gene data show CDR1 as WSHSY and CDR2 as SAAADI. Between the trimmed V and J ends, which lost 3 bases and 7 bases, there was a span of 16 bases. The CDR3 is CASSDFGVIRNEQFF. The CDR3, as DNA: TGCGCCAGCAGTGATTTCGGTGTAATCAGGAATGAGCAGTTCTTC.

The chain joins TRBV6-5 to TRBJ2-1, with 9 bases matching TRBD2. The CDR3 totals 15 residues. V was clipped by 2 bases and J by 10 bases; unmatched bases: 9. Per the germline V gene, CDR1 is MNHEY and CDR2 is SVGAGI. This CDR3 is CASSYAFASGTEQFF. The CDR3, as DNA: TGTGCCAGCAGTTACGCCTTTGCTAGCGGGACCGAGCAGTTCTTC.

The sample holds one count of this clone. The V gene is TRBV7-8, the J gene TRBJ2-7; 9 nucleotides line up with TRBD1. Trimming removed 1 base from V and 6 bases from J; junction bases left unmatched: 7. This CDR3 comprises 15 residues. Looked up from germline, CDR1 is SGHVS and CDR2 is FQNEAQ. As DNA, the CDR3 is TGTGCCAGCAGCTTAGGTCCGGGACAGGGAGGCGAGCAGTACTTC. This sequence encodes CASSLGPGQGGEQYF.

V gene TRBV21-1 combines with J gene TRBJ1-1; the table calls TRBD1, which could not be checked here. TRBV21-1 is labeled a pseudogene. The length of the CDR3 is 15 residues. The CDR3 reads CASSARGFKNTEAFF. In DNA form, the CDR3 reads TGTGCCAGCAGCGCCAGGGGGTTCAAGAACACTGAAGCTTTCTTT.

The chain has TRBV6-5 and TRBJ2-5; perhaps TRBD2 as D (5 bases). The J call may be faulty, since TRBJ2-7 better matches the DNA end. From germline, CDR1 is MNHEY and CDR2 SVGAGI. This CDR3 has 13 residues. The CDR3 DNA reads TGTGCCAGCAGTCCCCCTTTGGGAGACGAGCAGTACTTC. This sequence encodes CASSPPLGDEQYF.

The CDR3 coding sequence is TGTGCCAGCAGCTTAGGCGGGAGAAAGAGGGATGAGCAGTTCTTC. Its translation: CASSLGGRKRDEQFF. The V gene is TRBV7-3, the J gene TRBJ2-1; TRBD2 matches 7 bases. Trimming cost V 2 bases and J 8 bases; bases outside gene matches: 9. CDR3 size: 15 residues. Germline CDR1 and CDR2: SGHTA and FQGTGA.

The rearrangement uses TRBV29-1 and TRBJ2-5; possibly TRBD2 for D (6 bases). The assigned J gene may be wrong: the sequence end matches TRBJ2-7 better. This CDR3 has 12 amino acids. CDR1 is SQVTM, CDR2 ANQGSEA, per germline. In nucleotides, the CDR3 is TGCAGCGTTGAAGAGCGGGACTACGAGCAGTACTTC. This codes for CSVEERDYEQYF.

Turning to this clone: The germline gene is not matched at one end of the junction; a read error may be the cause. The chain employs TRBV7-7 and TRBJ2-5, with 9 bases fitting TRBD1. The CDR3 totals 13 residues. CDR1 is SSHAT, CDR2 FNYEAQ, per germline (reference sequence). The CDR3 DNA is TGTGCTAGCAGCCCGGGGACAGGGGAGACCCAGTACTTC. The encoded protein is CASSPGTGETQYF.

This rearrangement joins TRBV5-5 to TRBJ1-4; perhaps TRBD1 as D (6 bases). Trimming stripped 0 bases from V and 4 bases from J, with 13 bases between. The CDR3 has 16 residues. Germline CDR1 is SGHKS and CDR2 is YYEKEE (reference sequence). Here the CDR3 DNA reads TGTGCCAGCAGCTTGGGATCGAGACAGGTTAATGAAAAACTGTTTTTT. Its protein product is CASSLGSRQVNEKLFF. Complete variable domain (other parts from reference TRBV5-5 and TRBJ1-4): DAGVTQSPTHLIKTRGQQVTLRCSPISGHKSVSWYQQVLGQGPQFIFQYYEKEERGRGNFPDRFSARQFPNYSSELNVNALLLGDSALYLCASSLGSRQVNEKLFFGSGTQLSVL.

CDR3 bases: TGTGCCAGCAGTTACTCCCTGGCAGGGGGGAACGAGCAGTACTTC. Amino acid sequence: CASSYSLAGGNEQYF. The chain couples TRBV6-6 to TRBJ2-7; weak D call: TRBD1 (7 bases). The germline V and J ends were trimmed by 0 bases and 5 bases, with 14 bases remaining between them. The germline V gene has CDR1 MNHNY and CDR2 SVGAGI (reference sequence). The CDR3 sequence is 15 residues long.

V and J are TRBV19 and TRBJ2-7; 9 positions agree with TRBD2. The V gene end was trimmed by 3 bases and the J gene end by 4 bases; junction bases not matched to a gene: 7. Germline CDR1 is LNHDA and CDR2 is SQIVND (reference sequence). The CDR3 totals 15 residues. CDR3 amino acids: CASSITVSGRYEQYF. The CDR3 DNA reads TGTGCCAGTAGTATTACGGTAAGCGGGAGGTACGAGCAGTACTTC.

The gene calls are TRBV7-3 and TRBJ2-5; D remains ambiguous. The CDR3 is 13 residues long. The germline V gene has CDR1 SGHTA and CDR2 FQGTGA. Trimming removed 5 bases at V and 0 bases at J, with 7 bases between. CDR3 protein: CASSPGNQETQYF. The CDR3, as DNA: TGTGCCAGCAGCCCCGGTAACCAAGAGACCCAGTACTTC.

This clone was seen a few times. J is TRBJ2-2 and V is TRBV6-5; D is perhaps TRBD1 (6 bases). Trimming removed 11 bases from V and 2 bases from J, with 9 bases in between. There are 12 residues in the CDR3. Germline CDR1 reads MNHEY; CDR2 reads SVGAGI. CDR3 nucleotides: TGTGCCGCCAGGGGAAACACCGGGGAGCTGTTTTTT. Translating it yields CAARGNTGELFF.

The genes are TRBV7-9 and TRBJ1-6; D is unclear. The CDR3 extends over 13 amino acids. CDR1 is SEHNR, CDR2 FQNEAQ, per germline (reference sequence). Trimming pared 3 bases from V and 5 bases from J, leaving 5 bases between. CDR3 in DNA: TGTGCCAGCAGCTTTCAAAATAATTCACCCCTCCACTTT. As protein: CASSFQNNSPLHF.

CDR3 coding DNA: TGTGCCAGCAGTGAGATGGGGGGAGCCGAGCAGTACTTC. Translation gives CASSEMGGAEQYF. This chain links TRBV25-1 with TRBJ2-7, with D perhaps matching TRBD2 (6 bases). V was pared by 3 bases and J by 6 bases, with 12 bases between. This CDR3 is 13 amino acids long. CDR1 and CDR2 (germline): MGHDK, SYGVNS.

V and J are TRBV5-6 and TRBJ1-2, with a possible D match to TRBD1 (6 bases). The V gene lost 4 bases and the J gene lost 3 bases, with 10 bases spanning the gap. This CDR3 is built from 13 residues. The germline V gene encodes CDR1 SGHDT and CDR2 YYEEEE. The CDR3 spells CASSKDRHYGYTF. CDR3 coding DNA: TGTGCCAGCAGCAAGGACAGACACTATGGCTACACCTTC.

The chain couples TRBV6-5 to TRBJ2-7; D is possibly TRBD1 (5 bases). Looked up from germline, CDR1 is MNHEY and CDR2 is SVGAGI. V was trimmed by 6 bases and J by 4 bases, leaving 13 bases between them. The CDR3 is 13 amino acids. CDR3 sequence (DNA): TGTGCCAGCAGCCGAATACCAGGGTACGAGCAGTACTTC. Protein: CASSRIPGYEQYF.

The chain uses TRBV7-2 and TRBJ2-5, with D maybe TRBD2 (5 bases). Trimming stripped 0 bases from V and 2 bases from J, with 7 bases between. This CDR3 has 14 amino acids. CDR1 and CDR2 (germline): SGHTA, FQGNSA. CDR3 sequence: CASSLAGRQETQYF. Here the CDR3 DNA reads TGTGCCAGCAGCTTAGCTGGGAGACAAGAGACCCAGTACTTC.

CDR3 DNA sequence: TGTGCCAGCAGTTGGCGTATCTCCCCCGGGTACAATGAGCAGTTCTTC. Its protein product is CASSWRISPGYNEQFF. The chain links TRBV27 to TRBJ2-1; D is uncertain. Germline CDR1 MNHEY, CDR2 SMNVEV (reference sequence). This CDR3 has 16 amino acids. Deletions cut 4 bases from V and 4 bases from J, with 17 bases between.

CDR3 sequence: CASTSTGGGYTF. The CDR3 bases are TGTGCCAGCACCTCGACAGGGGGAGGCTACACCTTC. This chain links TRBV7-9 with TRBJ1-2; TRBD1 aligns across 9 bases. The trim removed 7 bases at V and 8 bases at J, leaving 5 bases unmatched. The CDR3 contains 12 residues. Germline loops: CDR1 SEHNR, CDR2 FQNEAQ (reference sequence).

This clone has a handful of counts. V is TRBV29-1 and J is TRBJ1-1; D call uncertain. Deletions cut 7 bases from V and 8 bases from J, with 14 bases between. CDR1 and CDR2 (germline): SQVTM, ANQGSEA. The CDR3 is made up of 11 amino acids. This CDR3 reads CSGSELREAFF. The CDR3 region has the DNA TGCAGCGGGAGCGAGCTTCGGGAAGCTTTCTTT.

V gene TRBV4-3 combines with J gene TRBJ1-1; possibly TRBD1 for D (6 bases). The CDR3 has 15 residues. The germline V gene encodes CDR1 LGHNA and CDR2 YSLEER. Trimming left V 2 bases short and J 3 bases short, with 13 bases between. The CDR3 sequence is CASSQIFGGYTEAFF. The CDR3 DNA sequence: TGCGCCAGCAGCCAAATATTTGGGGGCTACACTGAAGCTTTCTTT.

The chain has TRBV6-5 and TRBJ1-1, with D possibly TRBD1 on 5 matching bases. The CDR3 is 14 residues long. Germline assignment: CDR1 MNHEY and CDR2 SVGAGI. V shed 5 bases and J shed 4 bases, with 14 bases lying between them. The CDR3 bases are TGTGCCAGCAGTGCTGCAGGGAGGTTCACTGAAGCTTTCTTT. It encodes CASSAAGRFTEAFF.

V usage is TRBV18 and J usage is TRBJ1-5, with a possible D match to TRBD1 (6 bases). The CDR3 consists of 18 residues. Germline V gene lookup returns CDR1 KGHSH and CDR2 LQKENI. The V and J ends lost 0 bases and 4 bases respectively, with 19 bases between them. The CDR3: CASSPPGAGGQGNQPQHF. In DNA form, the CDR3 reads TGTGCCAGCTCACCACCGGGGGCAGGCGGGCAGGGGAATCAGCCCCAGCATTTT.

The chain uses TRBV5-1 and TRBJ2-2; unclear D gene. The CDR3 loop spans 15 amino acids. CDR1 SGHRS and CDR2 YFSETQ come from the germline V gene. With 3 bases removed from V and 4 bases from J, the gap between germline ends came to 13 bases. The DNA for the CDR3 is TGCGCCAGCAGCTCCTCGCAGGCGAGCACCGGGGAGCTGTTTTTT. The encoded protein is CASSSSQASTGELFF.

The V gene is TRBV5-1, the J gene TRBJ2-5; D perhaps matches TRBD2 (6 bases). V lost 4 bases, J lost 2 bases, and 21 bases lay in between. Germline loops: CDR1 SGHRS, CDR2 YFSETQ. The CDR3 extends over 17 amino acids. In nucleotides, the CDR3 is TGCGCCAGCAGCCATTTCCCGGGACTTAGCGGACAAGAGACCCAGTACTTC. The encoded protein is CASSHFPGLSGQETQYF.

This clone has only one observation. The V and J genes are TRBV2 and TRBJ1-3, with D tentatively TRBD1 (5 bases). The V gene lost 6 bases and the J gene lost 2 bases, with 5 bases spanning the gap. CDR1 and CDR2 from the germline V gene are SNHLY and FYNNEI. The CDR3 extends over 12 amino acids. The CDR3 nucleotides read TGTGCCAGCAGCAGGGCTGGAAACACCATATATTTT. Protein sequence: CASSRAGNTIYF.

V and J are TRBV29-1 and TRBJ2-1; possibly TRBD1 for D (6 bases). Trimming removed 7 bases at V and 1 base at J, with 14 bases between. Germline V gene lookup returns CDR1 SQVTM and CDR2 ANQGSEA. This CDR3 has 14 amino acids. The CDR3 spells CSGTGLLSYNEQFF. The CDR3 DNA follows: TGCAGCGGAACAGGGTTGCTGTCCTACAATGAGCAGTTCTTC.

V and J are TRBV11-2 and TRBJ2-7; no definite D call. The CDR3 covers 13 residues. Trimming removed 0 bases at V and 7 bases at J, with 10 bases between. Germline CDR1 and CDR2: SGHAT and FQNNGV. CDR3 DNA sequence: TGTGCCAGCAGCTTAGATGGAATCAGGGAGCAGTACTTC. This gives the protein CASSLDGIREQYF.

Here the CDR3 reads CASSLSRGLPFGQYF. DNA for the CDR3: TGTGCCAGCAGCTTAAGTCGGGGACTCCCCTTTGGGCAGTACTTC. V usage is TRBV7-7 and J usage is TRBJ2-7, with D perhaps matching TRBD2 (6 bases). V dropped 2 bases and J dropped 9 bases, with 20 bases sitting between them. CDR3 length equals 15 residues. Looked up from germline, CDR1 is SSHAT and CDR2 is FNYEAQ (reference sequence).

The chain uses TRBV5-1 and TRBJ2-1; 9 positions match TRBD1. The CDR3 is 13 amino acids. Germline assignment: CDR1 SGHRS and CDR2 YFSETQ. V gave up 7 bases and J gave up 4 bases; unmatched junction bases: 3. CDR3 in DNA: TGCGCCAGCCTCGGGACAGGGTACAATGAGCAGTTCTTC. Residues: CASLGTGYNEQFF.

This chain links TRBV7-2 with TRBJ2-2; the match to TRBD1 covers 7 bases. This CDR3 comprises 15 residues. V gave up 5 bases and J gave up 6 bases; unmatched junction bases: 9. Germline lookup yields CDR1 SGHTA and CDR2 FQGNSA. CDR3 DNA sequence: TGTGCCAGCAGCGCGGTACAGGGGATCTCCGGGGAGCTGTTTTTT. It codes for CASSAVQGISGELFF.